A selection of T cell receptor beta chains follows, all from one sample in a study of blood T cells in healthy people across ages. TCRdb re-called the 5' RACE reads through MiXCR, storing one row per CDR3 protein. The data hold approximately 800,000 distinct CDR3 sequences, with roughly 50% observed a single time. The sample taken for sequencing was blood. All receptors derive from a man older than 75 in good health. The CDR3 runs from the conserved cysteine through the conserved F or W. D genes are given only for firm matches. Size values are once, few and many counts, or a class for expanded clones, and some rows have none.

V	size	D	J	CDR3	DNA
TRBV2	few	.	TRBJ2-5	CASLRTEEETQYF	TGTGCCAGTCTGAGGACAGAAGAAGAGACCCAGTACTTC
TRBV6-1	.	TRBD1	TRBJ1-2	CASGTVYGYTF	TGTGCCAGCGGGACAGTTTATGGCTACACCTTC
TRBV18	.	TRBD1	TRBJ1-4	CASSPLGQGSEKLFF	TGTGCCAGCTCGCCATTAGGACAGGGGTCCGAAAAACTGTTTTTT
TRBV27	.	TRBD1	TRBJ2-7	CASSLKIQGAYEQYF	TGTGCCAGCAGTTTAAAGATTCAGGGGGCGTACGAGCAGTACTTC
TRBV10-3	.	.	TRBJ1-4	CAISESRSTNEKLFF	TGTGCCATCAGTGAGTCTCGATCCACTAATGAAAAACTGTTTTTT
TRBV4-1	.	TRBD2	TRBJ2-1	CASSQGTSGIDEQFF	TGCGCCAGCAGCCAGGGGACTAGCGGGATCGATGAGCAGTTCTTC
TRBV2	.	.	TRBJ2-7	CASTRTPWAGEQYF	TGTGCCAGCACCAGGACCCCCTGGGCGGGTGAGCAGTACTTC
TRBV4-1	.	TRBD1	TRBJ2-7	CASSQPRQGTYEQYF	TGCGCCAGCAGCCAGCCCCGACAGGGGACCTACGAGCAGTACTTC
TRBV9	.	TRBD2	TRBJ2-1	CASSVGLGLAGDEQFF	TGTGCCAGCAGCGTAGGTTTGGGACTAGCGGGAGACGAGCAGTTCTTC
TRBV4-2	.	.	TRBJ1-5	CASSQEDDSNQPQHF	TGTGCCAGCAGCCAGGAGGACGATAGCAATCAGCCCCAGCATTTT
TRBV12-3/TRBV12-4	once	.	TRBJ2-2	CASKADAGTGELFF	TGTGCCAGCAAAGCAGATGCTGGCACCGGGGAGCTGTTTTTT
TRBV11-2	.	TRBD2	TRBJ2-1	CASSAASGMYEQFF	TGTGCCAGCAGCGCAGCAAGCGGGATGTATGAGCAGTTCTTC
TRBV7-2	.	TRBD2	TRBJ2-4	CASSLVTGGAKNIQYF	TGTGCCAGCAGCTTAGTGACGGGAGGGGCCAAAAACATTCAGTACTTC
TRBV7-2	.	.	TRBJ1-5	CASSSGAGWGNQPQHF	TGTGCCAGCAGCTCAGGGGCAGGGTGGGGAAATCAGCCCCAGCATTTT
TRBV11-2	.	.	TRBJ1-2	CASSQTLGVGYTF	TGTGCCAGCAGCCAAACATTAGGGGTTGGCTACACCTTC
TRBV7-2	few	TRBD2	TRBJ2-1	CASSQLAGGSENEQFF	TGTGCCAGCAGCCAACTAGCGGGAGGGAGTGAGAATGAGCAGTTCTTC
TRBV5-5	.	.	TRBJ2-7	CASRKTGIDEQYF	TGTGCCAGCAGGAAAACAGGGATCGACGAGCAGTACTTC